This T cell receptor (beta chain) was retrieved from a study of blood T cell repertoires in COVID-19. Enrollees, roughly 18 to 90 years old, lived in fewer than 25 US areas. Clones were read by immunoSEQ multiplex PCR, and TCRdb kept only the in-frame ones, dropping some. The sample shows 160,000 or so clones, about 85% of them seen only once. Sequencing used PBMCs or T cells enriched from blood (not recorded which). The clonotype originates from a woman aged 50 to 65 who had recovered from COVID-19.

CDR3 residues: CASTTGQGYNSPLHF. CDR3 DNA sequence: TGTGCCAGCACCACAGGACAGGGCTATAATTCACCCCTCCACTTT. The rearrangement joins TRBV2 to TRBJ1-6, with TRBD1 matching 8 bases. This CDR3 is built from 15 residues. Germline CDR1 is SNHLY and CDR2 is FYNNEI. V lost 7 bases to trimming and J lost 3 bases; unmatched junction nucleotides: 5. Complete variable domain (other parts from reference TRBV2 and TRBJ1-6): EPEVTQTPSHQVTQMGQEVILRCVPISNHLYFYWYRQILGQKVEFLVSFYNNEISEKSEIFDDQFSVERPDGSNFTLKIRSTKLEDSAMYFCASTTGQGYNSPLHFGNGTRLTVT.